This T cell receptor beta chain was sequenced for a study of tumor-infiltrating lymphocytes in primary liver carcinoma. Synthesis of TCR beta cDNA was carried out from 500 ng total RNA with a constant-region primer. The TCR beta library was amplified through three nested multiplex PCR rounds in a modified ARM-PCR procedure. Rounds one and two of PCR, each of 10 cycles, were primed with TRBV1-TRBV30 forward primers and a C-beta reverse primer. TCRdb called the multiplex PCR reads again in MiXCR, with one record for every CDR3 protein. The repertoire has fewer than 400,000 distinct CDR3 sequences, around three fifths of them found once; the top ten carry approximately 9.4%. Germline values: CDR1 SQVTM, CDR2 ANQGSEA. V shed 4 bases, J shed 0 bases, and the junction held 5 bases outside the gene matches. The CDR3 loop spans 15 amino acids. Germline DNA was extracted alongside blood RNA, which was obtained from unsorted whole blood.

This clonotype was counted at least ten times. The rearrangement links TRBV29-1 to TRBJ2-4; 8 bases are a match to TRBD2. The sequenced material came from peripheral blood. The source of this sequence is a man in his forties with primary liver carcinoma and hepatitis B virus infection. CDR3 amino acids: CSVVTSGTAKNIQYF. CDR3 coding DNA: TGCAGCGTTGTCACTAGCGGAACAGCCAAAAACATTCAGTACTTC.